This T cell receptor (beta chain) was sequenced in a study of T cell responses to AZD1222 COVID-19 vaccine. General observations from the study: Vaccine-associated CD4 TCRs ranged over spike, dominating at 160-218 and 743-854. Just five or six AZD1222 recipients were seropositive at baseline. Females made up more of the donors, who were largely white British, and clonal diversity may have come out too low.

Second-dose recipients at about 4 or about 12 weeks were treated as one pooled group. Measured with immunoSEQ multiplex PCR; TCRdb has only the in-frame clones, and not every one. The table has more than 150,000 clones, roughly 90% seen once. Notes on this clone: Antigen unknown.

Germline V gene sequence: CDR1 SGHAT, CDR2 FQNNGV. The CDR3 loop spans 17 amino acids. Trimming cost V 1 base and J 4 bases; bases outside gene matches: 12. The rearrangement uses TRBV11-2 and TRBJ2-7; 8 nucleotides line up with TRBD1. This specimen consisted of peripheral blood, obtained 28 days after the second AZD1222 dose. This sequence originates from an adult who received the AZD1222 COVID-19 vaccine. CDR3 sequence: CASSLVRVGGTGYEQYF. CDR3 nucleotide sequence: TGTGCCAGCAGCTTAGTGCGGGTTGGGGGGACAGGATACGAGCAGTACTTC.